One and the same sample provided the 2 T cell receptor beta chains below, sequenced in a study of blood T cell repertoires in COVID-19. The table came from immunoSEQ multiplex PCR; TCRdb's copy has only in-frame clones and leaves some out. The sample shows about 220,000 clones, about 80% of them seen only once. Sequenced: peripheral blood. Receptor source: a woman aged 30 to 39 who had recovered from COVID-19.

V is TRBV10-2 and J is TRBJ2-5; possibly TRBD2 for D (5 bases). The V gene lost 1 base and the J gene lost 1 base, with 10 bases spanning the gap. The germline gives CDR1 WSHSY, CDR2 SAAADI. The length of the CDR3 is 15 residues. The CDR3 spells CASSELGLPQETQYF. The CDR3 DNA follows: TGCGCCAGCAGTGAGTTAGGACTGCCCCAAGAGACCCAGTACTTC.

This chain uses TRBV15 with TRBJ2-3, with TRBD1 identical over 7 bases. Losses at the gene ends were 8 bases for V and 1 base for J; bases not matched to a gene: 9. CDR1 is LNHNV and CDR2 is YYDKDF in the germline V gene (reference sequence). The CDR3 covers 15 residues. This chain's CDR3 is CATVDRVRGTDTQYF. CDR3 bases: TGTGCCACCGTCGACAGGGTACGGGGCACAGATACGCAGTATTTT.